The source of this T cell receptor (beta chain) is a study of shared clonotypes between healthy human individuals (dated by TCRdb to 2018 to 2021). For the study in its entirety: Three men and a couple of women, aged 18 to 49 years, made up the cohort. Blood TCR repertoires of five healthy adults were deeply sequenced to estimate repertoire size and the extent of clonotype sharing between individuals. Between about 0.9 and 9 billion PBMCs per donor were obtained by leukapheresis. Per donor, three plates each were used for CD4 naive and CD4 memory, two for CD8 naive, and one for CD8 memory. To increase sequencing depth and limit assay-specific biases, TCR repertoire library preparation and sequencing were carried out by different laboratories using diverse techniques. Beyond this particular receptor, the publication reports: Rarefaction of sorted-subset datasets indicated incomplete sequencing despite the large sequencing depth. Based on pairwise subsampling, the degree of clonotype sharing among donors was expected to be affected by sequencing depth. Estimated clonotype richness was generally larger for naive than for memory subsets. Because the study included a small number of donors, the genetic and exposure-history diversity represented was limited. Sharing across several donors was observed for about 4.8% of naive CD4, less than 4% of naive CD8, 2% to 2.5% of memory CD4, and about 0.39% of memory CD8 clonotypes. Compared with non-shared clonotypes, clonotypes shared by all four sorted-subset donors had higher generation probabilities. Sampling was restricted to blood, and TCR repertoires in tissues likely differ from the TCR repertoires found in blood.

In the case of this clone: No cognate antigen has been identified for it. The sample holds no much larger clone one base away, and base qualities are not on file.

Relative to germline, V is missing 5 bases and J is missing 4 bases, with 11 bases of the junction outside any gene match. Taken from the germline V gene, the CDR1 and CDR2 loops are SGHRS and YFSETQ. Counted from cysteine to phenylalanine, this CDR3 has 17 amino acids. Of the read, only the CDR3 DNA is kept; its 51 bases are in frame from base 1. The donors were healthy, HIV-negative adults with no recently reported acute infections or vaccinations. Every donor was a Caucasian adult residing in Nashville, Tennessee, USA. CD4+ T cells were enriched by magnetic negative selection, after which naive cells were positively selected on CD45RA and the negative fraction was taken as the memory subset. Blood was obtained by leukapheresis, after which PBMCs were separated by Ficoll-Histopaque density gradient centrifugation and cryopreserved in liquid nitrogen vapor phase. Analytical flow cytometry was used to check the purity and quantity of each magnetically sorted T cell population. Genomic DNA was isolated from each sorted fraction and quantified by UV absorbance on a Nanodrop 2000c.

Using the deep immunoSEQ assay, TCR CDR3 regions were amplified from genomic DNA by multiplex PCR. For each cell subset, the extracted genomic DNA was distributed evenly across all wells of several immunoSEQ 96-well plates, and each plate served as one replicate. For sorted subsets, each replicate PCR was loaded with approximately 200 ng genomic DNA, equivalent to some 27,000 T cell genomes. Purified libraries were quantified with a Qubit 3.0 fluorometer, sized on a Bioanalyzer 2100, and re-quantified with the KAPA Library Quantification kit. A separate single-read 150-cycle Illumina NextSeq 550 flow cell was used to sequence each immunoSEQ 96-well plate. On the authors' methods: The immunoSEQ output contained only junctional sequences without quality scores, so filtering could not match that applied to full-length reads. Sequences were annotated with PyIR, a Python wrapper for IgBLAST v1.9, using IMGT germline references to assign V/J genes and CDR3. Any read was removed if the V/J assignment was weak (E-value above 1e-6), the CDR3 was missing, or the read contained stop codons, out-of-frame junctions, or ambiguous translated residues. A V3J clonotype was defined by an identical inferred V gene, J gene, and CDR3 amino acid sequence. To compute the percentage overlap between repertoires, the number of shared unique clonotypes was divided by the size of the smaller repertoire. RTK rarefaction, the Chao1 estimator, and Recon v2.1 estimates of unobserved clonotypes were used to assess repertoire richness. OLGA was used to compute generation probabilities for all TCRbeta clonotypes that the gDNA method yielded from a handful of donors. TCRdb limited this immuneACCESS table to in-frame rearrangements with V and J called. A share of clones is missing; checked studies link under half to unresolved V genes, and the rest is unexplained. Clone size and the V and J calls come from that table; the DNA yielded D and trimming. The sample table holds under 850,000 clones, of which around 77% were seen once. The ten largest make up under 2% of the sample.

Sequencing was performed on memory CD4+ T cells sorted from blood. The meaning of the sample's cell subset or site label: CD45RA-negative fraction. This clonotype originated in a woman in her thirties in good health. Recombination connected TRBV5-1 to TRBJ2-2; 10 central bases correspond to TRBD2. The CDR3 amino acid sequence is: CASRSILAGVVTGELFF. The DNA reads as follows: TGCGCCAGCAGATCCATTCTAGCGGGGGTAGTCACCGGGGAGCTGTTTTTT.